The clone carrying this T cell receptor beta chain appeared a single time. Germline CDR1 is MGHRA and CDR2 is YSYEKL. The CDR3 has 17 residues. V was pared by 0 bases and J by 0 bases, with 12 bases between. The data derive from a study of blood T cell repertoires in COVID-19. The table came from immunoSEQ multiplex PCR; TCRdb's copy has only in-frame clones and leaves some out. The sample gives under 200,000 clones, 80% to 90% of which show up once; 7.5% to 8.5% is in the top ten. The V and J genes are TRBV4-1 and TRBJ2-4, with a possible D match to TRBD1 (5 bases). The receptor was derived from a woman aged 55-69 years with COVID-19, enrolled during active disease. The sample consisted of peripheral blood. The CDR3 here is CASSQDRGSLAKNIQYF. As DNA, the CDR3 is TGCGCCAGCAGCCAAGATAGGGGATCCCTAGCCAAAAACATTCAGTACTTC.